These 5 T cell receptor beta chains came from one sample sequenced in a study of cytomegalovirus exposure and HLA in healthy donors. It was with 60 Vbeta and 13 Jbeta primers that the PCR ran. Method: immunoSEQ multiplex PCR; TCRdb's copy keeps in-frame clones and lacks some. Here the sample spans around 100,000 clones, around a tenth being singletons. Input material: PBMCs. The receptors derive from a middle-aged man in good health and CMV-seropositive.

The chain uses TRBV15 and TRBJ1-4; D gene uncertain. This CDR3 region has 15 residues. V was trimmed by 3 bases and J by 8 bases, leaving 16 bases between them. Germline V gene data show CDR1 as LNHNV and CDR2 as YYDKDF (reference sequence). Here the CDR3 reads CATSSFSGLSEKLFF. The CDR3 DNA is TGTGCCACCAGCAGCTTCTCGGGGTTGAGCGAAAAACTGTTTTTT.

The chain combines TRBV5-1 with TRBJ2-5; 12 bases align to TRBD2. The DNA matches TRBJ2-7 better at its end, which makes the J call doubtful. Per germline, CDR1 SGHRS and CDR2 YFSETQ. This CDR3 comprises 17 residues. Here the CDR3 reads CASSLRLAGVFSYEQYF. The CDR3 nucleotides read TGCGCCAGCAGCTTGCGACTAGCGGGAGTCTTCTCCTACGAGCAGTACTTC.

Only a few counts were recorded for this clone. The V and J genes are TRBV6-5 and TRBJ1-5; D may be TRBD1 (5 bases). The CDR3 runs 13 residues. From germline, CDR1 is MNHEY and CDR2 SVGAGI. V lost 6 bases and J 6 bases, leaving 12 bases between the germline ends. CDR3 protein: CASRQQVGQPQHF. CDR3 sequence (DNA): TGTGCCAGCAGGCAACAGGTGGGTCAGCCCCAGCATTTT.

This chain uses TRBV29-1 with TRBJ2-5; D possibly corresponds to TRBD2 (5 bases). V dropped 7 bases and J dropped 9 bases, with 21 bases sitting between them. Germline assignment: CDR1 SQVTM and CDR2 ANQGSEA. There are 13 residues in the CDR3. The DNA of the CDR3 is TGCAGCGCCCTTAACTCCGGCCTCGGGGCCCAGTACTTC. Translating it yields CSALNSGLGAQYF.

This chain connects TRBV27 to TRBJ2-2; D is unresolved. V was shortened by 3 bases and J by 2 bases, with 4 bases between the two germline ends. CDR3 length equals 13 residues. CDR1 and CDR2 from the germline V gene are MNHEY and SMNVEV (reference sequence). The CDR3, as DNA: TGTGCCAGCAGTTTTATCAACACCGGGGAGCTGTTTTTT. Its protein product is CASSFINTGELFF.